Shown below are 32 T cell receptor beta chains from a single sample sequenced in a study of Tregs in tolerant kidney transplant recipients. Related graft donors supplied nonmyeloablative bone marrow transplants, and mixed chimerism was transient. Here immunoSEQ multiplex PCR was the method, and the copy in TCRdb shows in-frame clones only, minus some. The table lists 40,000 to 50,000 clones, roughly nine tenths of them singletons. The sequences come from CD8+ T cells from blood (PBMCs), collected 12 months after the transplant. The receptors derive from a human patient who received a combined kidney and bone marrow transplant. Part of the T cells may come from the graft donor.

The chain recombines TRBV7-9 with TRBJ2-5; no clear D gene. Per the germline V gene, CDR1 is SEHNR and CDR2 is FQNEAQ (reference sequence). The CDR3 sequence is 14 residues long. The germline V and J ends were trimmed by 1 base and 2 bases, with 8 bases remaining between them. CDR3 region: CASSLVVTQETQYF. In DNA, the CDR3 is TGTGCCAGCAGCTTAGTGGTCACTCAAGAGACCCAGTACTTC.

The chain recombines TRBV4-1 with TRBJ2-5, with no clear D. Germline assignment: CDR1 MGHRA and CDR2 YSYEKL. The CDR3 has 17 amino acids. Trimming left V 0 bases short and J 2 bases short, with 16 bases between. The CDR3 sequence is CASSQDPLSESQETQYF. The CDR3 nucleotides read TGCGCCAGCAGCCAAGACCCCTTATCGGAGTCTCAAGAGACCCAGTACTTC.

The V call is TRBV2, the J call TRBJ1-1; D is possibly TRBD1 (5 bases). This CDR3 is built from 14 residues. Trimming removed 5 bases from V and 0 bases from J, with 10 bases in between. Germline lookup yields CDR1 SNHLY and CDR2 FYNNEI. The CDR3 here is CASSSYRMNTEAFF. The CDR3 DNA sequence: TGTGCCAGCAGTAGTTACAGGATGAACACTGAAGCTTTCTTT.

The rearrangement links TRBV9 to TRBJ2-1; D call uncertain. Deletions cut 0 bases from V and 9 bases from J, with 13 bases between. CDR3 length: 14 amino acids. CDR1 and CDR2 (germline): SGDLS, YYNGEE. CDR3 coding DNA: TGTGCCAGCAGCGTAGAGAGGTTTTCTGCTGAGCAGTTCTTC. This gives the protein CASSVERFSAEQFF.

The genes are TRBV7-3 and TRBJ2-2; no firm D call. There are 16 residues in the CDR3. V was trimmed by 2 bases and J by 4 bases, leaving 14 bases between them. From germline, CDR1 is SGHTA and CDR2 FQGTGA. The CDR3 here is CASSLEPTPLTGELFF. The CDR3 region has the DNA TGTGCCAGCAGCTTAGAGCCGACACCACTCACCGGGGAGCTGTTTTTT.

The chain combines TRBV27 with TRBJ2-1, with 7 bases matching TRBD1. This CDR3 is built from 14 residues. Trimming at V came to 6 bases and at J to 0 bases, leaving 2 bases not matched to a gene. Per germline, CDR1 MNHEY and CDR2 SMNVEV (reference sequence). CDR3 region: CASRDRPSYNEQFF. As DNA, the CDR3 is TGTGCCAGCAGGGACAGGCCCTCCTACAATGAGCAGTTCTTC.

The genes are TRBV30 and TRBJ2-5; perhaps TRBD2 as D (5 bases). CDR3 length: 14 residues. In germline, CDR1 is GTSNPN, CDR2 SVGIG (reference sequence). V dropped 4 bases and J dropped 1 base, with 13 bases sitting between them. In DNA form, the CDR3 reads TGTGCCTGGATGACCGGGATTTCCCAAGAGACCCAGTACTTC. Translation gives CAWMTGISQETQYF.

The chain couples TRBV9 to TRBJ2-2; a weak D match, TRBD2 (7 bases). CDR1 SGDLS and CDR2 YYNGEE come from the germline V gene. The CDR3 totals 15 residues. V dropped 2 bases and J dropped 6 bases, with 14 bases sitting between them. The CDR3 DNA reads as TGTGCCAGCAGCGTCGGAGCGGGACAAGCCGGGGAGCTGTTTTTT. Translated, it gives CASSVGAGQAGELFF.

The gene calls are TRBV4-1 and TRBJ1-4, with D possibly matching TRBD1 (5 bases). Trimming pared 0 bases from V and 3 bases from J, leaving 11 bases between. CDR1 and CDR2 from the germline V gene are MGHRA and YSYEKL. This CDR3 contains 16 residues. CDR3 in DNA: TGCGCCAGCAGCCAAGATGCGACAGACCCTAATGAAAAACTGTTTTTT. Amino acid sequence: CASSQDATDPNEKLFF.

This clone showed up just once. This chain links TRBV7-9 with TRBJ1-1; tentative D call: TRBD1 (6 bases). V lost 4 bases to trimming and J lost 3 bases, with 18 bases between them. CDR3 length equals 16 residues. Per the germline V gene, CDR1 is SEHNR and CDR2 is FQNEAQ (reference sequence). CDR3 loop: CASSSTQGNPHTEAFF. The CDR3 region has the DNA TGTGCCAGCAGCTCGACACAGGGCAATCCCCACACTGAAGCTTTCTTT.

This rearrangement joins TRBV23-1 to TRBJ2-7, with 7 bases identical to TRBD2. TRBV23-1 is an ORF, and what it does is uncertain. The CDR3 is 16 amino acids. V gave up 1 base and J gave up 5 bases; unmatched junction bases: 11. CDR3 amino acids: CASSQYPSSGKDEQYF. CDR3 nucleotides: TGCGCCAGCAGTCAATATCCTTCCAGCGGGAAAGACGAGCAGTACTTC.

This sequence joins TRBV27 and TRBJ2-7, with D tentatively TRBD2 (6 bases). The germline CDR1 and CDR2 sequences are MNHEY and SMNVEV (reference sequence). With 2 bases removed from V and 4 bases from J, the gap between germline ends came to 15 bases. This CDR3 is built from 15 residues. This CDR3 reads CASSLSGVGTYEQYF. The CDR3 coding sequence is TGTGCCAGCAGTTTAAGTGGAGTTGGGACTTACGAGCAGTACTTC.

The CDR3 nucleotides are TGTGCCAGCAGCTTACACGGGATGAACACTGAAGCTTTCTTT. This gives the protein CASSLHGMNTEAFF. The chain has TRBV7-6 and TRBJ1-1; D is ambiguous. V shed 2 bases and J shed 0 bases, with 7 bases lying between them. The CDR3 is 14 amino acids. Germline CDR1 and CDR2: SGHVS and FNYEAQ.

V and J are TRBV9 and TRBJ2-7, with 10 bases fitting TRBD1. This CDR3 is built from 16 residues. CDR1 is SGDLS, CDR2 YYNGEE, per germline. V shed 0 bases, J shed 2 bases, and the junction held 5 bases outside the gene matches. The CDR3 is CASSVGGQGYPYEQYF. The DNA for the CDR3 is TGTGCCAGCAGCGTAGGGGGACAGGGGTACCCCTACGAGCAGTACTTC.

This clone was recorded once. The V and J genes are TRBV9 and TRBJ2-5; TRBD2 matches 8 bases. The J call may be in error: the DNA end matches TRBJ2-7 better. Germline loops: CDR1 SGDLS, CDR2 YYNGEE. The CDR3 consists of 14 residues. CDR3 region: CASSPGVAGYEQYF. CDR3 bases: TGTGCCAGCAGCCCCGGGGTAGCGGGGTACGAGCAGTACTTC.

DNA of the CDR3: TGTGCCAGCTCGATAGGAGACTACGAGCAGTACTTC. Its translation is CASSIGDYEQYF. The chain has TRBV7-9 and TRBJ2-7; D is undetermined. Germline V gene data show CDR1 as SEHNR and CDR2 as FQNEAQ (reference sequence). The CDR3 totals 12 residues. V lost 8 bases, J lost 3 bases, and 11 bases lay in between.

The V and J genes are TRBV19 and TRBJ2-6; TRBD1 matches at 8 bases. The junction had 5 bases not matched to a gene; V was cut back by 3 bases and J by 1 base. CDR1 LNHDA and CDR2 SQIVND come from the germline V gene (reference sequence). This CDR3 has 17 amino acids. The CDR3 protein is CASSIGTGFSGANVLTF. CDR3 coding DNA: TGTGCCAGTAGTATCGGGACAGGCTTTTCTGGGGCCAACGTCCTGACTTTC.

Comments on this clone: Sequence at one end of the junction differs from germline and may be a read error. Other DNA sequences in the same sample also yield this CDR3. The rearrangement uses TRBV27 and TRBJ1-6; 9 nucleotides match TRBD1. CDR1 and CDR2 (germline): MNHEY, SMNVEV (reference sequence). The CDR3 consists of 15 residues. The CDR3 DNA reads TGTGCCAGCAGGGGGACAGGGTTTTATAATTCCCCCCTCCACTTT. Its protein is CASRGTGFYNSPLHF.

The chain uses TRBV5-1 and TRBJ2-2; D is ambiguous. The CDR3 has 16 amino acids. V lost 4 bases and J lost 0, with 13 bases in between. CDR1 SGHRS and CDR2 YFSETQ come from the germline V gene. CDR3 DNA sequence: TGCGCCAGCAGCCCCCACGGTTCCGCGAACACCGGGGAGCTGTTTTTT. Translated: CASSPHGSANTGELFF.

The chain employs TRBV4-3 and TRBJ2-7; 10 bases align to TRBD2. Germline CDR1 and CDR2: LGHNA and YSLEER. This CDR3 has 15 amino acids. The trim removed 1 base at V and 4 bases at J, leaving 4 bases unmatched. The chain's CDR3 is CASSQAASGSYEQYF. In DNA, the CDR3 is TGCGCCAGCAGCCAAGCGGCTAGCGGGAGTTACGAGCAGTACTTC.

The genes are TRBV28 and TRBJ1-5, with D possibly TRBD1 on 6 matching bases. V was shortened by 5 bases and J by 4 bases, with 15 bases between the two germline ends. This CDR3 is 15 amino acids long. Germline CDR1 is MDHEN and CDR2 is SYDVKM. CDR3 DNA sequence: TGTGCCAGCAGTGCAACCCAGGGGATTAATCAGCCCCAGCATTTT. Residues: CASSATQGINQPQHF.

The chain is built from TRBV9 and TRBJ2-4; no firm D call. Germline V gene lookup returns CDR1 SGDLS and CDR2 YYNGEE. V was shortened by 4 bases and J by 8 bases, with 13 bases between the two germline ends. This CDR3 has 13 amino acids. The DNA of the CDR3 is TGTGCCAGCAGCCCCCGTGGGCAGCACATTCAGTACTTC. This codes for CASSPRGQHIQYF.

The chain carries TRBV11-2 and TRBJ1-2, with a tentative D call TRBD1 (5 bases). Trimming shortened V by 0 bases and J by 7 bases, and 15 bases separated the two germline ends. The CDR3 covers 15 residues. Germline V gene lookup returns CDR1 SGHAT and CDR2 FQNNGV. CDR3 loop: CASSLESWGGAGYTF. DNA of the CDR3: TGTGCCAGCAGCTTAGAATCTTGGGGGGGTGCTGGCTACACCTTC.

This clone was counted once. This chain connects TRBV27 to TRBJ2-1; a weak D match, TRBD2 (6 bases). Germline-derived CDR1 and CDR2 are MNHEY and SMNVEV (reference sequence). Trimming left V 4 bases short and J 7 bases short, with 20 bases between. The CDR3 is 16 amino acids. DNA for the CDR3: TGTGCCAGCAGTTATTCTAGCGCTCCCTTCGGGAATGAGCAGTTCTTC. Translating gives CASSYSSAPFGNEQFF.

The rearrangement uses TRBV5-6 and TRBJ2-7; D perhaps matches TRBD2 (6 bases). The CDR3 spans 18 residues. Trimming shortened V by 2 bases and J by 0 bases, and 21 bases separated the two germline ends. Germline CDR1 reads SGHDT; CDR2 reads YYEEEE. This chain's CDR3 is CASSFLVSPEGSSYEQYF. CDR3 nucleotides: TGTGCCAGCAGCTTTCTAGTGTCCCCGGAGGGGAGCTCCTACGAGCAGTACTTC.

The chain combines TRBV15 with TRBJ1-4; D may be TRBD1 (6 bases). CDR3 size: 13 residues. Germline V gene sequence: CDR1 LNHNV, CDR2 YYDKDF (reference sequence). V shed 6 bases and J shed 8 bases, with 13 bases lying between them. The CDR3 bases are TGTGCCACCAGACCTCGACAGGAGGAAAAACTGTTTTTT. Protein: CATRPRQEEKLFF.

The chain uses TRBV9 and TRBJ2-2, with 11 bases lining up with TRBD2. J lost 4 bases, V lost 3 bases, and 8 bases had no gene match. Germline V CDR1 and CDR2: SGDLS, YYNGEE. This CDR3 spans 17 amino acids. In DNA form, the CDR3 reads TGTGCCAGCAGCGAGACTAGCGGGATGCTCCTCACCGGGGAGCTGTTTTTT. Its translation is CASSETSGMLLTGELFF.

V gene TRBV4-3 combines with J gene TRBJ2-1; no firm D call. V was clipped by 0 bases and J by 6 bases, with 12 bases between them. This CDR3 spans 15 amino acids. Looked up from germline, CDR1 is LGHNA and CDR2 is YSLEER. This CDR3 is CASSQDRSGFNEQFF. CDR3 coding DNA: TGCGCCAGCAGCCAAGATCGGTCGGGTTTCAATGAGCAGTTCTTC.

V and J are TRBV4-1 and TRBJ2-3, with 9 nucleotides matching TRBD2. The CDR3 has 18 residues. V shed 0 bases and J 8 bases; nucleotides not matched to a gene: 15. Per the germline V gene, CDR1 is MGHRA and CDR2 is YSYEKL. The CDR3 spells CASSQERGLAGQQGTQYF. In DNA, the CDR3 is TGCGCCAGCAGCCAAGAGCGGGGTCTAGCGGGACAACAAGGTACGCAGTATTTT.

This chain connects TRBV18 to TRBJ1-2, with a tentative D call TRBD1 (6 bases). The CDR3 is made up of 15 amino acids. Germline V gene lookup returns CDR1 KGHSH and CDR2 LQKENI. The V end was cut by 3 bases, the J end by 4 bases, with 15 bases between. CDR3 in amino acids: CASSPLGGLTYGYTF. In nucleotides, the CDR3 is TGTGCCAGCTCACCTCTGGGGGGGCTTACCTATGGCTACACCTTC.

The V gene is TRBV27, the J gene TRBJ2-6; D gene ambiguous. CDR1 MNHEY and CDR2 SMNVEV come from the germline V gene (reference sequence). Trimming cost V 5 bases and J 0 bases, with 5 bases left between them. The CDR3 is 14 residues long. In nucleotides, the CDR3 is TGTGCCAGCAGTCCCCGCTCTGGGGCCAACGTCCTGACTTTC. It codes for CASSPRSGANVLTF.

This clone was detected only once. This chain connects TRBV4-1 to TRBJ2-7; TRBD1 aligns across 7 bases. CDR1 and CDR2 (germline): MGHRA, YSYEKL. V was pared by 1 base and J by 1 base, with 10 bases of the junction left unmatched. The CDR3 has 17 amino acids. The CDR3 is CASSQGTGSYMSYEQYF. In DNA, the CDR3 is TGCGCCAGCAGCCAAGGGACAGGTTCTTACATGTCCTACGAGCAGTACTTC.